This T cell receptor (beta chain) comes out of a study of graft-versus-host responses after intestinal transplantation. Study-level background: Anti-thymocyte globulin induction, then tacrolimus and steroids for 3 to 4 years, went to all recipients. Study observations and caveats: Allografts of one patient group, those with graft-donor T cell macrochimerism, had high graft-versus-host to host-versus-graft clonal ratios. Declining HvG levels early post-transplant were linked to peak circulating GvH clone levels.

The protocol was immunoSEQ multiplex PCR, while the TCRdb copy is restricted to in-frame clones and leaves out a portion. The data hold 80,000 to 100,000 clones, with 90% to 95% observed a single time. The CDR3 length is 13 residues. Unmatched junction bases numbered 3, after V lost 3 bases and J lost 5 bases. The germline CDR1 and CDR2 sequences are SGHRS and YFSETQ. A word on this clone: Its matching antigen is unknown.

The chain joins TRBV5-1 to TRBJ1-1, with 8 bases identical to TRBD1. The sequencing here drew on unstimulated CD4+ T cells sorted from spleen or lymph node cells, taken before intestinal transplant. The sequence came from a human donor who received an intestinal transplant. CDR3 DNA: TGCGCCAGCAGCTCAGGGGGCTTAACTGAAGCTTTCTTT. Translating it yields CASSSGGLTEAFF.